The TCR beta chain described here comes from a study of T cells in Graves' hyperthyroidism and ophthalmopathy. Findings and limits, study-wide: The model's output predicted ophthalmopathy at a median of approximately 6.5 months prior to onset. From stable hyperthyroidism, ophthalmopathy was separated by a 13 V-J model.

V lost 1 base to trimming and J lost 1 base, with 12 bases between them. CDR1 SGHDN and CDR2 FVKESK come from the germline V gene. The CDR3 has 16 amino acids. TCR beta CDR3 regions were amplified from RNA transcripts. With the HTBI primer set, the TCR CDR3 went through a first round of RT-PCR. TCRdb redid the calling of the multiplex PCR reads with MiXCR, one entry per CDR3 protein. The data show about 420,000 distinct CDR3 sequences, with roughly 14% seen just once and 11% to 15% held by the top ten. This clonotype was counted at least ten times. Its cognate antigen is unknown. Stability of Graves' hyperthyroidism was defined as absent ophthalmopathy progression within 18 months.

This chain links TRBV14 with TRBJ2-3; the D gene is possibly TRBD2 (5 bases). The receptor was isolated from a young woman with Graves' hyperthyroidism. The sequencing sample was made of blood. CDR3 bases: TGTGCCAGCAGCCAAGGACTACAATGGGGCACAGATACGCAGTATTTT. The encoded protein is CASSQGLQWGTDTQYF.